Below, 28 T cell receptor beta chains from the same sample are listed, as sequenced in a study of T cells in Graves' hyperthyroidism and ophthalmopathy. RNA transcripts were the template for amplifying TCR beta CDR3 regions. Carried out on the TCR CDR3, a first-round RT-PCR used the HTBI primer set. One entry per CDR3 protein results from TCRdb running MiXCR on the multiplex PCR reads. The sample comprises about 660,000 distinct CDR3 sequences, about 45% of which are singletons, and less than 9.5% rests with the top ten. Sequencing used peripheral blood or thyroid tissue (not recorded which). These receptors originate from an adult man with Graves' disease, either hyperthyroidism or ophthalmopathy (not recorded which).

This clonotype was found a few times. The genes are TRBV10-3 and TRBJ2-2, with D unresolved. The V end lost 10 bases, the J end lost 1 base, and 10 bases lay between the germline ends. CDR3 length: 13 residues. The germline CDR1 and CDR2 sequences are ENHRY and SYGVKD. The CDR3 here is CASRHENTGELFF. CDR3 nucleotide sequence: TGTGCCAGCAGACACGAGAACACCGGGGAGCTGTTTTTT.

This clonotype was picked up a small number of times. The chain joins TRBV7-2 to TRBJ1-6; TRBD1 is a possible D gene (6 bases). Between the trimmed V and J ends, which lost 6 bases and 2 bases, there was a span of 11 bases. The germline CDR1 and CDR2 sequences are SGHTA and FQGNSA. The length of the CDR3 is 15 residues. The DNA for the CDR3 is TGTGCCAGCAGGAACAGGGTAGCCTATAATTCACCCCTCCACTTT. This encodes CASRNRVAYNSPLHF.

The J gene is TRBJ1-2, the V gene TRBV19; TRBD1 matches 8 bases. Germline CDR1 and CDR2: LNHDA and SQIVND (reference sequence). After removal of 5 bases from V and 1 base from J, the junction contained 12 bases not matched to a gene. This CDR3 comprises 17 residues. For the CDR3, the DNA is TGTGCCAGTAGTGGCGGGGACAGGACTTTCTTTAACTATGGCTACACCTTC. Its translation: CASSGGDRTFFNYGYTF.

This sequence joins TRBV7-9 and TRBJ2-5, with D tentatively TRBD1 or TRBD2 (5 bases each). The CDR3 is 15 residues long. Trimming removed 5 bases from V and 1 base from J, with 14 bases in between. Germline V gene data show CDR1 as SEHNR and CDR2 as FQNEAQ (reference sequence). The CDR3 DNA is TGTGCCAGCAGCCCGGGACGGACCTTCCAAGAGACCCAGTACTTC. Translated, it gives CASSPGRTFQETQYF.

The chain combines TRBV14 with TRBJ1-1; a possible D gene is TRBD1 (5 bases). This CDR3 region has 14 residues. The ends were cut back, 0 bases at V and 5 bases at J, with 10 bases in the middle. Germline values: CDR1 SGHDN, CDR2 FVKESK. CDR3 sequence: CASSQELKGTEAFF. CDR3 DNA: TGTGCCAGCAGCCAAGAATTAAAGGGGACTGAAGCTTTCTTT.

The V and J genes are TRBV9 and TRBJ1-2; no firm D call. The CDR3 spans 15 residues. Germline V gives CDR1 SGDLS, CDR2 YYNGEE. The V gene lost 0 bases and the J gene lost 0 bases, with 9 bases spanning the gap. In DNA, the CDR3 is TGTGCCAGCAGCGTAGAGGCCAGACCTAACTATGGCTACACCTTC. Translation: CASSVEARPNYGYTF.

This chain links TRBV25-1 with TRBJ1-4; possibly TRBD1 for D (5 bases). This CDR3 has 15 residues. The germline V gene encodes CDR1 MGHDK and CDR2 SYGVNS. V gave up 5 bases and J gave up 8 bases, with 18 bases separating them. CDR3 protein: CASSYSGQGGEKLFF. The CDR3 DNA is TGTGCCAGCAGTTACTCTGGGCAGGGTGGCGAAAAACTGTTTTTT.

CDR3 protein: CASTIESRTGNEKLFF. CDR3 coding DNA: TGTGCCAGCACCATTGAATCCCGGACAGGGAATGAAAAACTGTTTTTT. V and J are TRBV7-2 and TRBJ1-4, with TRBD1 matching over 8 bases. CDR1 SGHTA and CDR2 FQGNSA come from the germline V gene. CDR3 size: 16 residues. Trimming cost V 7 bases and J 5 bases; bases outside gene matches: 12. The variable domain in full, completed from reference TRBV7-2 and TRBJ1-4, reads GAGVSQSPSNKVTEKGKDVELRCDPISGHTALYWYRQSLGQGLEFLIYFQGNSAPDKSGLPSDRFSAERTGGSVSTLTIQRTQQEDSAVYLCASTIESRTGNEKLFFGSGTQLSVL.

This clonotype was picked up a small number of times. This rearrangement joins TRBV7-9 to TRBJ1-5, with 9 bases aligning to TRBD1. Germline V gene data show CDR1 as SEHNR and CDR2 as FQNEAQ (reference sequence). The junction had 11 bases not matched to a gene; V was cut back by 5 bases and J by 6 bases. The CDR3 length is 16 residues. CDR3 nucleotides: TGTGCCAGCAGCCGAGGAGGGACAGGGCTTCGTCAGCCCCAGCATTTT. Translating gives CASSRGGTGLRQPQHF. The whole variable domain, filled in from reference TRBV7-9 and TRBJ1-5, reads DTGVSQNPRHKITKRGQNVTFRCDPISEHNRLYWYRQTLGQGPEFLTYFQNEAQLEKSRLLSDRFSAERPKGSFSTLEIQRTEQGDSAMYLCASSRGGTGLRQPQHFGDGTRLSIL.

The chain is built from TRBV12-3 or TRBV12-4 and TRBJ1-5; TRBD1 is a possible D gene (6 bases). V lost 10 bases to trimming and J lost 7 bases, with 23 bases between them. The CDR3 covers 15 residues. CDR3 in DNA: TGTGCCATCGGGAGCGGGGGGGCCGGCGAGCAGCCCCAGCATTTT. It yields the protein CAIGSGGAGEQPQHF.

The chain has TRBV6-6 and TRBJ2-5, with 7 bases fitting TRBD1. The CDR3 has 13 amino acids. Germline assignment: CDR1 MNHNY and CDR2 SVGAGI (reference sequence). The V and J ends lost 6 bases and 2 bases, in that order; junction bases with no gene match: 3. CDR3 sequence: CASSDRVQETQYF. In DNA, the CDR3 is TGTGCCAGCAGCGACAGGGTTCAAGAGACCCAGTACTTC.

The rearrangement joins TRBV7-2 to TRBJ2-7, with TRBD2 identical over 7 bases. The V segment lost 6 bases and the J segment 7 bases; nucleotides outside the gene matches: 21. The germline gives CDR1 SGHTA, CDR2 FQGNSA. This CDR3 is built from 17 residues. The CDR3 DNA follows: TGTGCCAGCAGTGATCCGTCCGGCGGGAGCTCCATGGAAGAGCAGTACTTC. Translating it yields CASSDPSGGSSMEEQYF.

The sample holds many counts of this clonotype. This CDR3 is CASSLGENTEAFF. DNA for the CDR3: TGTGCCAGCAGCTTAGGGGAGAACACTGAAGCTTTCTTT. The chain links TRBV7-8 to TRBJ1-1; unclear D gene. CDR3 length equals 13 residues. Between the trimmed V and J ends, which lost 1 base and 1 base, there was a span of 4 bases. The germline V gene has CDR1 SGHVS and CDR2 FQNEAQ.

The J gene is TRBJ1-1, the V gene TRBV29-1; D is perhaps TRBD1 (6 bases). Trimming stripped 2 bases from V and 5 bases from J, with 6 bases between. Germline V gene sequence: CDR1 SQVTM, CDR2 ANQGSEA. The CDR3 is 11 amino acids. The CDR3 is CSVEQGTEAFF. CDR3 nucleotide sequence: TGCAGCGTTGAACAGGGGACTGAAGCTTTCTTT. The variable domain in full, completed from reference TRBV29-1 and TRBJ1-1, reads SAVISQKPSRDICQRGTSLTIQCQVDSQVTMMFWYRQQPGQSLTLIATANQGSEATYESGFVIDKFPISRPNLTFSTLTVSNMSPEDSSIYLCSVEQGTEAFFGQGTRLTVV.

This clonotype was found a few times. The rearrangement uses TRBV6-6 and TRBJ2-5, with 7 bases matching TRBD1. Germline CDR1 is MNHNY and CDR2 is SVGAGI (reference sequence). The trim removed 5 bases at V and 4 bases at J, leaving 19 bases unmatched. The CDR3 is made up of 18 amino acids. The CDR3 is CASSRPGFGTEVVETQYF. The CDR3 region has the DNA TGTGCCAGCAGTCGACCCGGTTTCGGGACAGAGGTTGTAGAGACCCAGTACTTC.

The V call is TRBV12-3 or TRBV12-4, the J call TRBJ1-3; D is possibly TRBD1 (6 bases). CDR3 size: 15 residues. The V end was cut by 5 bases, the J end by 5 bases, with 16 bases between. For the CDR3, the DNA is TGTGCCAGCAGTGAAGCGGCAGGGGTGAGAAACACCATATATTTT. It codes for CASSEAAGVRNTIYF.

The chain has TRBV7-2 and TRBJ1-3; a possible D gene is TRBD1 (5 bases). Between the trimmed V and J ends, which lost 1 base and 2 bases, there was a span of 12 bases. The CDR3 is made up of 16 amino acids. Germline V CDR1 and CDR2: SGHTA, FQGNSA. CDR3 protein: CASSLGPLGAGNTIYF. CDR3 coding DNA: TGTGCCAGCAGCTTAGGTCCGTTGGGGGCTGGAAACACCATATATTTT.

The V call is TRBV7-6, the J call TRBJ1-4, with D hard to call. Germline V lookup: CDR1 SGHVS, CDR2 FNYEAQ. Trimming shortened V by 5 bases and J by 5 bases, and 15 bases separated the two germline ends. The length of the CDR3 is 15 residues. The CDR3 loop is CASSLEQNENEKLFF. Here the CDR3 DNA reads TGTGCCAGCAGCCTCGAACAGAACGAAAATGAAAAACTGTTTTTT.

The table lists this clonotype with many counts. The chain uses TRBV10-3 and TRBJ2-5; 10 bases are a match to TRBD2. The CDR3 runs 15 residues. From germline, CDR1 is ENHRY and CDR2 SYGVKD. V shed 6 bases and J 5 bases; nucleotides not matched to a gene: 9. The CDR3 loop reads CAIRGLADKRETQYF. Written as DNA, the CDR3 is TGTGCCATCAGAGGACTAGCGGACAAGCGGGAGACCCAGTACTTC.

Only a few counts were recorded for this clonotype. The rearrangement links TRBV20-1 to TRBJ2-7; D could derive from TRBD1 or TRBD2 (5 bases each). Trimming cost V 0 bases and J 2 bases, with 11 bases left between them. There are 14 residues in the CDR3. Germline CDR1 DFQATT, CDR2 SNEGSKA (reference sequence). In nucleotides, the CDR3 is TGCAGTGCTAGAGATGCCCAGGGAGCCTACGAGCAGTACTTC. Protein product: CSARDAQGAYEQYF.

This clonotype has just a few counts. The chain has TRBV20-1 and TRBJ2-7; 7 bases align to TRBD2. CDR3 length: 13 amino acids. Germline V CDR1 and CDR2: DFQATT, SNEGSKA (reference sequence). The CDR3 sequence: CSETAGLAYEQYF. The CDR3 region has the DNA TGCAGCGAAACAGCGGGGCTCGCCTACGAGCAGTACTTC.

In its sample, this clonotype was seen many times. The genes are TRBV20-1 and TRBJ2-5, with unresolved D. CDR1 is DFQATT, CDR2 SNEGSKA, per germline (reference sequence). Trimming cost V 6 bases and J 5 bases, with 10 bases left between them. The CDR3 has 11 amino acids. The CDR3 nucleotides read TGCAGTGCCGTTTCTTCGGAGACCCAGTACTTC. Translated, it gives CSAVSSETQYF.

This clonotype was counted only a few times. The chain is built from TRBV5-1 and TRBJ2-5; D ambiguous. V dropped 3 bases and J dropped 7 bases, with 7 bases sitting between them. Per germline, CDR1 SGHRS and CDR2 YFSETQ. The CDR3 totals 11 residues. The CDR3 loop is CASSWGRTQYF. The CDR3 DNA sequence: TGCGCCAGCAGCTGGGGAAGGACCCAGTACTTC. The full variable domain, rest sourced from reference TRBV5-1 and TRBJ2-5, is KAGVTQTPRYLIKTRGQQVTLSCSPISGHRSVSWYQQTPGQGLQFLFEYFSETQRNKGNFPGRFSGRQFSNSRSEMNVSTLELGDSALYLCASSWGRTQYFGPGTRLLVL.

A single count supports this clonotype. Since a much larger clone is just one base distant, this may be a read error. This rearrangement joins TRBV10-3 to TRBJ2-7; TRBD2 agrees at 9 bases. J lost 5 bases, V lost 6 bases, and 8 bases had no gene match. Per germline, CDR1 ENHRY and CDR2 SYGVKD. The CDR3 runs 14 residues. The CDR3 DNA reads as TGTGCCATCAGCTCCGGGACTAGCCCCCACGAGCAGTACTTC. This translates into CAISSGTSPHEQYF.

With regard to this clonotype: A read error may explain this, as a much larger clone is one base away. Lacking the conserved final phenylalanine or tryptophan, this CDR3 likely reflects a read error. This rearrangement joins TRBV19 to TRBJ1-2, with D uncertain. This CDR3 region has 13 residues. V gave up 5 bases and J gave up 4 bases, with 11 bases separating them. Per germline, CDR1 LNHDA and CDR2 SQIVND (reference sequence). CDR3 loop: CASSVPSGYGYTL. The CDR3 DNA reads TGTGCCAGTAGTGTACCCAGCGGCTATGGCTACACCCTC.

The chain employs TRBV6-5 and TRBJ1-6; the D gene is possibly TRBD1 (6 bases). Trimming stripped 0 bases from V and 0 bases from J, with 12 bases between. CDR3 size: 18 residues. Germline loops: CDR1 MNHEY, CDR2 SVGAGI. The chain's CDR3 is CASSYSGQGSSYNSPLHF. The CDR3 DNA sequence: TGTGCCAGCAGTTACTCGGGGCAGGGGAGCTCCTATAATTCACCCCTCCACTTT.

Regarding this clonotype: At one boundary the junction diverges from the germline segment, which might be a read error. V is TRBV24-1 and J is TRBJ1-5; perhaps TRBD1 as D (6 bases). The CDR3 loop spans 13 amino acids. Germline V gene sequence: CDR1 KGHDR, CDR2 SFDVKD. Here the CDR3 reads CAISEGGRQPQHF. The CDR3 nucleotides are TGTGCCATCAGTGAGGGGGGCCGTCAGCCCCAGCATTTT.

CDR3 region: CASSLVRTDTNYGYTF. The DNA of the CDR3 is TGTGCCAGCAGCTTAGTGCGGACAGACACTAACTATGGCTACACCTTC. The V call is TRBV11-1, the J call TRBJ1-2; the D gene is possibly TRBD1 (6 bases). The ends were cut back, 1 base at V and 0 bases at J, with 12 bases in the middle. The length of the CDR3 is 16 residues. Germline CDR1 reads SGHAT; CDR2 reads FQDESV (reference sequence).